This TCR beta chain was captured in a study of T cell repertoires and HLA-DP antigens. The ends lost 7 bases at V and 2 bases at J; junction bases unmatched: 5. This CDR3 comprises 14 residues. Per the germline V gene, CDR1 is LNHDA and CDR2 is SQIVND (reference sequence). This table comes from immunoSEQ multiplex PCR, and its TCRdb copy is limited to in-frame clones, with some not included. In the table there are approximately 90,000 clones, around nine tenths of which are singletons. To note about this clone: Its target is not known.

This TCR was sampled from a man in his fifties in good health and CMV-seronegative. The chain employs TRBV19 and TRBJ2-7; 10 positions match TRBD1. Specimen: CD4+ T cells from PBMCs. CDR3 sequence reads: CASTTGTGAYEQYF. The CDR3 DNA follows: TGTGCCAGTACCACCGGGACAGGGGCCTACGAGCAGTACTTC.